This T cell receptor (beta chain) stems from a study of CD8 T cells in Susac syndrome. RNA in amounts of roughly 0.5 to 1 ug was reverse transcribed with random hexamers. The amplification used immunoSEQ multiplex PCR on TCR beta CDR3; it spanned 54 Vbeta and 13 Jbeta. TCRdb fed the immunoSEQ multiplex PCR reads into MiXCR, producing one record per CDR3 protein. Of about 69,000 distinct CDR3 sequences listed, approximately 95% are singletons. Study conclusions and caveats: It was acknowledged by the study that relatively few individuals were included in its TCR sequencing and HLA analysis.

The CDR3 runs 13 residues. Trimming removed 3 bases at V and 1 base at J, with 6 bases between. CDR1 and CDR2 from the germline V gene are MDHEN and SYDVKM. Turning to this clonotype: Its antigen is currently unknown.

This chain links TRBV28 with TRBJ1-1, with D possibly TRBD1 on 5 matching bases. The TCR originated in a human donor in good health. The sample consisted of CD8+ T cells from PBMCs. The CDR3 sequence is CASSFRGNTEAFF. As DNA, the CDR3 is TGTGCCAGCAGTTTTAGGGGGAACACTGAAGCTTTCTTT.